This entry lists 8 T cell receptor beta chains sequenced from one sample in a study of blood T cell repertoires in COVID-19 (dated by TCRdb to about 2020). Library preparation employed the immunoSEQ multiplex PCR assay. Imported from immuneACCESS, the table was reduced by TCRdb to in-frame sequences with V and J called. These copies leave out some clones; in studies compared against another copy, an unresolved V gene accounts for under half, and the cause of the remainder is not known. The sample yields 150,000 to 200,000 clones; about four fifths were counted once. 3% to 3.5% of the sample is taken by the ten largest. Sequences were obtained from PBMCs or T cells enriched from blood (not recorded which). These receptors all stem from a woman aged 25 to 39 who had been exposed to COVID-19.

DNA of the CDR3: TGTGCCAGCAGCCAGCGGACAGGGACCGGCAATCAGCCCCAGCATTTT. It yields the protein CASSQRTGTGNQPQHF. The chain is built from TRBV3-1 (or the pseudogene TRBV3-2) and TRBJ1-5, with 8 bases lining up with TRBD1. Looked up from germline, CDR1 is LGHDT and CDR2 is YNNKEL (reference sequence). The CDR3 length is 16 residues. Trimming cost V 3 bases and J 2 bases; bases outside gene matches: 6.

The chain has TRBV5-1 and TRBJ1-6, with D unclear. The CDR3 contains 16 residues. Germline CDR1 is SGHRS and CDR2 is YFSETQ. V was shortened by 0 bases and J by 8 bases, with 15 bases between the two germline ends. Written as DNA, the CDR3 is TGCGCCAGCAGCTTGGCGGATGGCGGGCCTTATTCACCCCTCCACTTT. It yields the protein CASSLADGGPYSPLHF.

The chain couples TRBV7-9 to TRBJ1-2; TRBD1 agrees at 7 bases. This CDR3 comprises 14 residues. V gave up 1 base and J gave up 4 bases; unmatched junction bases: 3. CDR1 is SEHNR, CDR2 FQNEAQ, per germline (reference sequence). The CDR3 region is CASSLGQGLYGYTF. The DNA of the CDR3 is TGTGCCAGCAGCTTAGGACAGGGCCTCTATGGCTACACCTTC.

The V and J genes are TRBV30 and TRBJ1-2; weak D call: TRBD1 (6 bases). Germline V gene data show CDR1 as GTSNPN and CDR2 as SVGIG (reference sequence). Trimming cost V 1 base and J 7 bases, with 16 bases left between them. The CDR3 runs 14 residues. The CDR3 DNA reads as TGTGCCTGGAGTGCAGGGGCAGGGTGGGGTGGCTACACCTTC. This translates into CAWSAGAGWGGYTF.

The rearrangement joins TRBV5-1 to TRBJ1-4; unclear D gene. Trimming pared 4 bases from V and 8 bases from J, leaving 18 bases between. The CDR3 length is 15 residues. Germline-derived CDR1 and CDR2 are SGHRS and YFSETQ. Here the CDR3 reads CASSLVSTGGEKLFF. The CDR3 DNA is TGCGCCAGCAGCCTGGTGTCCACGGGTGGGGAAAAACTGTTTTTT.

This clone has only a few counts. The chain has TRBV27 and TRBJ1-4, with TRBD1 matching 7 bases. V shed 5 bases, J shed 0 bases, and the junction held 12 bases outside the gene matches. CDR3 length equals 18 residues. Germline V lookup: CDR1 MNHEY, CDR2 SMNVEV (reference sequence). CDR3 DNA sequence: TGTGCCAGCAGTCAATTGCCGGGACAGTCATCAACTAATGAAAAACTGTTTTTT. This translates into CASSQLPGQSSTNEKLFF.

The V gene is TRBV5-1, the J gene TRBJ1-4; 9 nucleotides line up with TRBD1. The CDR3 has 14 amino acids. Germline lookup yields CDR1 SGHRS and CDR2 YFSETQ. The V gene end was trimmed by 4 bases and the J gene end by 4 bases; junction bases not matched to a gene: 2. The CDR3 sequence is CASSMGQGNEKLFF. As DNA, the CDR3 is TGCGCCAGCAGCATGGGACAGGGTAATGAAAAACTGTTTTTT.

The rearrangement joins TRBV19 to TRBJ1-5, with 9 bases matching TRBD1. CDR3 length equals 14 residues. J was trimmed by 4 bases and V by 8 bases; bases with no gene match: 6. Germline CDR1 reads LNHDA; CDR2 reads SQIVND (reference sequence). In nucleotides, the CDR3 is TGTGCCAGTGGAATAGGACAGGGGAATCAGCCCCAGCATTTT. This codes for CASGIGQGNQPQHF. Using reference TRBV19 and TRBJ1-5 for the parts outside the CDR3, the full variable domain is DGGITQSPKYLFRKEGQNVTLSCEQNLNHDAMYWYRQDPGQGLRLIYYSQIVNDFQKGDIAEGYSVSREKKESFPLTVTSAQKNPTAFYLCASGIGQGNQPQHFGDGTRLSIL.